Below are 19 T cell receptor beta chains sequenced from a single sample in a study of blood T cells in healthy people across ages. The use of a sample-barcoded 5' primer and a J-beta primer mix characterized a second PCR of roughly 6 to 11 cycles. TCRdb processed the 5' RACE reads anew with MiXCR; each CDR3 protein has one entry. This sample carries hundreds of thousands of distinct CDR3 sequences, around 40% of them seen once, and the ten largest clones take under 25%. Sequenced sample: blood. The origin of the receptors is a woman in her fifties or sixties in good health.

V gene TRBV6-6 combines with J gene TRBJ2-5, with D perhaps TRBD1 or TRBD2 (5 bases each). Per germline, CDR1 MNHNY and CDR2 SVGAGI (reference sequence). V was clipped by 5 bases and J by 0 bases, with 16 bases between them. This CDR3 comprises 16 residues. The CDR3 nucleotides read TGTGCCAGCAGTGCCCGGGACGCCTTAAACCAAGAGACCCAGTACTTC. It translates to CASSARDALNQETQYF.

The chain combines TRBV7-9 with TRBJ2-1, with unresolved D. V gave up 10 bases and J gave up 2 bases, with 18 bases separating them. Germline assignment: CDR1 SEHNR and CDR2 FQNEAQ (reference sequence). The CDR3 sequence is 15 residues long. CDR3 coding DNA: TGTGCCAACCAGGACGCGGTTCTGGCCTACAATGAGCAGTTCTTC. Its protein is CANQDAVLAYNEQFF.

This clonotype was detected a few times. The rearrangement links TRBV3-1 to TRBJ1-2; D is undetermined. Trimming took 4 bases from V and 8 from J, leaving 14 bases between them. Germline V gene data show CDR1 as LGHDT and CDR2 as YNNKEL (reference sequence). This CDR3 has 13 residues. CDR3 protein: CASSRTTDSGYTF. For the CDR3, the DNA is TGTGCCAGCAGCCGGACGACGGACTCGGGCTACACCTTC.

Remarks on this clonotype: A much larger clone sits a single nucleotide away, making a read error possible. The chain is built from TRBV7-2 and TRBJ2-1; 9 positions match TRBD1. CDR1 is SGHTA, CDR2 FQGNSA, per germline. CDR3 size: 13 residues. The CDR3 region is CVSSRTGDNEQFF. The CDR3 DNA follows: TGTGTCAGCAGCCGGACAGGGGACAATGAGCAGTTCTTC.

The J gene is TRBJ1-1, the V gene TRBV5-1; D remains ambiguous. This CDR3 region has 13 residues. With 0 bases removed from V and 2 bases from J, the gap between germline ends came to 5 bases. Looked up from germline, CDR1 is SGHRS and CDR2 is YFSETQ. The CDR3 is CASSLAINTEAFF. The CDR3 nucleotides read TGCGCCAGCAGCTTGGCCATTAACACTGAAGCTTTCTTT.

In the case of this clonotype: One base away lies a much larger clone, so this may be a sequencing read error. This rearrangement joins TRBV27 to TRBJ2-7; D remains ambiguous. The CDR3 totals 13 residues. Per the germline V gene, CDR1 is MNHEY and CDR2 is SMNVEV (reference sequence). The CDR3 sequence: CASSLGFPYERYF. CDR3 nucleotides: TGTGCCAGCAGTTTGGGATTTCCCTACGAGCGGTACTTC.

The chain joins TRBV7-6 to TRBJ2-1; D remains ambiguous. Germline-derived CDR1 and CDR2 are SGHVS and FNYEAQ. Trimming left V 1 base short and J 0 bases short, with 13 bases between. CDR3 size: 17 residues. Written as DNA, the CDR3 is TGTGCCAGCAGCTTAGAGGGCCGGGTGGGCTCCTACAATGAGCAGTTCTTC. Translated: CASSLEGRVGSYNEQFF. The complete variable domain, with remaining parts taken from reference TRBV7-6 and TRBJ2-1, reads GAGVSQSPRYKVTKRGQDVALRCDPISGHVSLYWYRQALGQGPEFLTYFNYEAQQDKSGLPNDRFSAERPEGSISTLTIQRTEQRDSAMYRCASSLEGRVGSYNEQFFGPGTRLTVL.

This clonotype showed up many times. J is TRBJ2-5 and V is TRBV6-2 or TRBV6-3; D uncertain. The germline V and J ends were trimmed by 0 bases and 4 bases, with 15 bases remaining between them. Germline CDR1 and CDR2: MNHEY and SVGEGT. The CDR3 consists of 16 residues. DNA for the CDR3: TGTGCCAGCAGTTACTCGGGCGGAGATCTTGGAGAGACCCAGTACTTC. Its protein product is CASSYSGGDLGETQYF.

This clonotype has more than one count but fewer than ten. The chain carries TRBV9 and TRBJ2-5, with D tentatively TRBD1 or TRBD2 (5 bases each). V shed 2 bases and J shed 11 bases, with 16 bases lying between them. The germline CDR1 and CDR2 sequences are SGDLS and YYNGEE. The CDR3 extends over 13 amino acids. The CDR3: CASSVGTANQQYF. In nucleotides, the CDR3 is TGTGCCAGCAGCGTCGGGACGGCCAACCAGCAGTACTTC.

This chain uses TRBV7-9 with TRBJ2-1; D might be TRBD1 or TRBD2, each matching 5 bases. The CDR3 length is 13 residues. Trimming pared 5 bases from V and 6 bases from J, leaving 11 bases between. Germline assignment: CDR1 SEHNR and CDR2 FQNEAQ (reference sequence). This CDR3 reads CASSRRDANEQFF. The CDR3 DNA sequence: TGTGCCAGCAGCCGTCGGGACGCCAATGAGCAGTTCTTC.

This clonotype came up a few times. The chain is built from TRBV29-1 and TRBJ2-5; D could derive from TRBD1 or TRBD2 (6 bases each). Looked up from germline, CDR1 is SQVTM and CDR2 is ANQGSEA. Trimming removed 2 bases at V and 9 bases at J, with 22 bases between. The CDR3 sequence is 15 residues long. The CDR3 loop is CSVEHGWGKGEAQYF. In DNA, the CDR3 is TGCAGCGTTGAACACGGTTGGGGGAAGGGGGAGGCCCAGTACTTC.

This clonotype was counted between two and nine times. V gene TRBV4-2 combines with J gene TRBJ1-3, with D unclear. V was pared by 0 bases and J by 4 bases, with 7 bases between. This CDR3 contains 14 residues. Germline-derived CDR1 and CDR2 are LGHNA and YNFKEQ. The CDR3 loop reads CASSQDVRGNTIYF. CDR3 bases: TGTGCCAGCAGCCAAGATGTGAGGGGAAACACCATATATTTT.

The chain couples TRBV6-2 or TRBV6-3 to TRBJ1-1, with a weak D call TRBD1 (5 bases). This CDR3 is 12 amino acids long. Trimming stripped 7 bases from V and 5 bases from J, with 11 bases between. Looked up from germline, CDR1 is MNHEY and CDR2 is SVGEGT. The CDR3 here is CASNTGGTEAFF. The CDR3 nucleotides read TGTGCCAGCAACACGGGGGGGACTGAAGCTTTCTTT.

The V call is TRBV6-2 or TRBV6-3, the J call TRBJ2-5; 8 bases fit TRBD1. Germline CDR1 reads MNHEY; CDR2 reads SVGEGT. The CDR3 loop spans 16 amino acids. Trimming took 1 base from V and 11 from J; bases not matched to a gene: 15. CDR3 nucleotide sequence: TGTGCCAGCAGTTACTTCCTAACAGGGGGTAGGAATGAGCAGTACTTC. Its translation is CASSYFLTGGRNEQYF.

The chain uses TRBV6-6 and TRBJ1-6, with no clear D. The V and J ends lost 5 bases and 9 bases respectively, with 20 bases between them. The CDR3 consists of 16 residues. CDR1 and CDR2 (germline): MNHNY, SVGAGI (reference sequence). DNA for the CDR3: TGTGCCAGCAGTCCCCGGGCCCCGGGAGGTGCTTCACCCCTCCACTTT. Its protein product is CASSPRAPGGASPLHF.

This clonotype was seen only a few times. The CDR3 here is CASSQLSDEQFF. The CDR3 DNA reads TGTGCCAGCAGCCAACTTTCGGATGAGCAGTTCTTC. The V and J genes are TRBV14 and TRBJ2-1; D ambiguous. Trimming took off 2 bases at V and 8 bases at J, with 7 bases between the two ends. CDR3 length: 12 amino acids. Germline loops: CDR1 SGHDN, CDR2 FVKESK.

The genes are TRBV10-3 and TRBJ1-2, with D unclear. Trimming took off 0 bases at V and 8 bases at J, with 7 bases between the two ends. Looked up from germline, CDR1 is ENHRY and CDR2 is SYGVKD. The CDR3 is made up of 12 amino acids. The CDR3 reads CAISESDVGYTF. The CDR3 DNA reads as TGTGCCATCAGTGAGTCTGACGTCGGCTACACCTTC.

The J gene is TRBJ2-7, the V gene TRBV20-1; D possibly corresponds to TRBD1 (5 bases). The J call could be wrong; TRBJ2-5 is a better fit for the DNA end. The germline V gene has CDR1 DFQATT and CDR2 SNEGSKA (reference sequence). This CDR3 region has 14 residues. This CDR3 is CSASGQGIRETQYF. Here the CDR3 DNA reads TGCAGTGCTAGTGGGCAGGGCATTCGAGAGACCCAGTACTTC.

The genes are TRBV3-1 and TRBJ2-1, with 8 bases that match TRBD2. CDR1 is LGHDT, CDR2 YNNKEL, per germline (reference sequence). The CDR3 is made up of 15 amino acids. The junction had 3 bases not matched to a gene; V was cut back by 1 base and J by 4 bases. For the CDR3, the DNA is TGTGCCAGCAGCCAAGCGGGGGGGTTTTACAATGAGCAGTTCTTC. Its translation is CASSQAGGFYNEQFF.